The T cell receptor (beta chain) described here comes from a study of T cell repertoires in cytomegalovirus infection. In the study overall: CMV epitopes used comprised recently identified HLA-C-restricted ones and well-studied HLA-B-restricted ones.

In the case of this clonotype: Its antigen remains unknown.

MiXCR was run by TCRdb on the reads, yielding one entry per CDR3 protein. Of about 920,000 distinct CDR3 sequences listed, approximately 31% are singletons. The germline gives CDR1 LNHNV, CDR2 YYDKDF (reference sequence). V was pared by 3 bases and J by 9 bases, with 5 bases between. This CDR3 is built from 10 residues. This specimen was cultured CD8+ T cells from PBMCs, taken from culture after CMV antigen stimulation. This receptor was taken from a human donor in good health (CMV status not recorded). Some clones in this sample may be carry-over from other donors' samples. The rearrangement joins TRBV15 to TRBJ2-5, with D uncertain. CDR3 loop: CATSRRSQYF. DNA of the CDR3: TGTGCCACCAGCAGGAGGTCCCAGTACTTC.